This TCR beta chain derives from a study of cytomegalovirus exposure and HLA in healthy donors. Amplification used 60 Vbeta primers and 13 Jbeta primers. Sequencing was performed with immunoSEQ multiplex PCR; in TCRdb, only in-frame clones are kept and a portion is missing. The profile shows around 31,000 clones, roughly 66% of them singletons. The CDR3 sequence is 15 residues long. The ends were cut back, 0 bases at V and 4 bases at J, with 12 bases in the middle. Germline CDR1 is MNHEY and CDR2 is SVGAGI. The sample consisted of PBMCs. This sequence originates from a male donor in good health and CMV-seropositive. This chain uses TRBV6-5 with TRBJ1-1; D perhaps matches TRBD1 (5 bases). CDR3 region: CASSYSGGLVTEAFF. The CDR3 coding sequence is TGTGCCAGCAGTTACTCGGGGGGGTTGGTCACTGAAGCTTTCTTT.